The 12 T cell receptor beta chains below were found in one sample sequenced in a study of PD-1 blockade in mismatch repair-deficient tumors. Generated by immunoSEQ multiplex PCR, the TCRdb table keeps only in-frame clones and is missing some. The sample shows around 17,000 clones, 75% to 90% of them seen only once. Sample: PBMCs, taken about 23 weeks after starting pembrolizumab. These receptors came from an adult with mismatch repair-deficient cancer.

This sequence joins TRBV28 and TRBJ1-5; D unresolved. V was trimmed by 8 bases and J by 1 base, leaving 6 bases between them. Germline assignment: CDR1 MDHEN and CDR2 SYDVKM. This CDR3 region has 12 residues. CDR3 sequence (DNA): TGTGCCAGCCGTATAAGCAATCAGCCCCAGCATTTT. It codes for CASRISNQPQHF.

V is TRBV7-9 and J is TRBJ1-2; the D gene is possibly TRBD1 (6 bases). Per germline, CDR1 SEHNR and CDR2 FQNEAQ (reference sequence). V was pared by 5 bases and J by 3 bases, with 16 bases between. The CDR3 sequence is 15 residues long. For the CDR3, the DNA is TGTGCCAGCAGCCTGGCAGGGGCAGGCGACTATGGCTACACCTTC. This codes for CASSLAGAGDYGYTF.

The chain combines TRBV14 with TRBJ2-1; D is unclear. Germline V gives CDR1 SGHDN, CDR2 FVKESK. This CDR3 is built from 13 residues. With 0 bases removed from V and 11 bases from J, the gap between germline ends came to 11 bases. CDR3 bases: TGTGCCAGCAGCCAAGATACAAATACCAAGCAGTTCTTC. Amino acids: CASSQDTNTKQFF.

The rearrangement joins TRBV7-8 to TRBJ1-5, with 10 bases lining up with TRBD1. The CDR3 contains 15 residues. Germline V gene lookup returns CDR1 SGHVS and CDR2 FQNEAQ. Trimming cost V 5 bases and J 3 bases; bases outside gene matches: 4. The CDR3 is CASSRDRGNNQPQHF. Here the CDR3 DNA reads TGTGCCAGCAGCCGGGACAGGGGAAACAATCAGCCCCAGCATTTT.

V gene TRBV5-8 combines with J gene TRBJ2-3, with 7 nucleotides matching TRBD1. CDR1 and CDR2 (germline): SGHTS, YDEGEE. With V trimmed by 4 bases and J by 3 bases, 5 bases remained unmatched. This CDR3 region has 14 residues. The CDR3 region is CASSPRTGTDTQYF. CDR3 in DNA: TGTGCCAGCAGCCCCAGGACAGGTACAGATACGCAGTATTTT.

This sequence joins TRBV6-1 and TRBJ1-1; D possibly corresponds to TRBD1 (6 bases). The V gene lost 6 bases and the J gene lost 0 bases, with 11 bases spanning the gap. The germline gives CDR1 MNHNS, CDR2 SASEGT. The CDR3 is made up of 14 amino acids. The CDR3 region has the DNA TGTGCCAGCAGCCGTGACAGGCTGAACACTGAAGCTTTCTTT. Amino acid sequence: CASSRDRLNTEAFF.

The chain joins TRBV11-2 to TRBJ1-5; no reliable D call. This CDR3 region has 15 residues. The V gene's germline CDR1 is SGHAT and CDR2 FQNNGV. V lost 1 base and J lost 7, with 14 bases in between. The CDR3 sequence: CASSLGSGVEQPQHF. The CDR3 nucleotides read TGTGCCAGCAGCTTAGGTTCCGGGGTTGAGCAGCCCCAGCATTTT.

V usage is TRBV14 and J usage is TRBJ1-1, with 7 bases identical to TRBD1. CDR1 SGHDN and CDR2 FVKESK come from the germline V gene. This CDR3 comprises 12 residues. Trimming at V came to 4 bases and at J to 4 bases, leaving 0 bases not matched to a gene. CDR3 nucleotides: TGTGCCAGCAGCCCAGGGGGCACTGAAGCTTTCTTT. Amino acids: CASSPGGTEAFF.

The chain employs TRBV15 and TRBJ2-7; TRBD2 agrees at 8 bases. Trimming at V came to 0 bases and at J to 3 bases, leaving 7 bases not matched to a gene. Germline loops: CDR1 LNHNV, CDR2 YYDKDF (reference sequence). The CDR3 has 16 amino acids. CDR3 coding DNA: TGTGCCACCAGCAGAGATAGGACTAGCATACTCTACGAGCAGTACTTC. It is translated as CATSRDRTSILYEQYF. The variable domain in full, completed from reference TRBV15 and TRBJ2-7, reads DAMVIQNPRYQVTQFGKPVTLSCSQTLNHNVMYWYQQKSSQAPKLLFHYYDKDFNNEADTPDNFQSRRPNTSFCFLDIRSPGLGDTAMYLCATSRDRTSILYEQYFGPGTRLTVT.

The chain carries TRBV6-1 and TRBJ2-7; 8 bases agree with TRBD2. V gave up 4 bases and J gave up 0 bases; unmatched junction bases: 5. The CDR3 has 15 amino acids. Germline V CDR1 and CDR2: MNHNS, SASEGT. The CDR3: CASSGPGTSSYEQYF. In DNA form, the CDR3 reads TGTGCCAGCAGTGGCCCCGGGACTAGCTCCTACGAGCAGTACTTC.

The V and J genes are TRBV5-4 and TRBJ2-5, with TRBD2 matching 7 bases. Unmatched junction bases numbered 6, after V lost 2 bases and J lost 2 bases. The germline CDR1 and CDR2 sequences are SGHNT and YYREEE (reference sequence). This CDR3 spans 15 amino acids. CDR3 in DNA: TGTGCCAGCAGCTTTGGACGGGGAGGGCAAGAGACCCAGTACTTC. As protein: CASSFGRGGQETQYF.

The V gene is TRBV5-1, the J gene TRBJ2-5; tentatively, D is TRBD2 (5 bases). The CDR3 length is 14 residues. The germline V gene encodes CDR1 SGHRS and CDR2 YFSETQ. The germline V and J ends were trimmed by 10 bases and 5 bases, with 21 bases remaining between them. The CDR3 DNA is TGCGCCTCCCACACTTCGGGTAGGGAGGAGACCCAGTACTTC. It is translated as CASHTSGREETQYF. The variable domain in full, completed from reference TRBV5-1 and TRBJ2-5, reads KAGVTQTPRYLIKTRGQQVTLSCSPISGHRSVSWYQQTPGQGLQFLFEYFSETQRNKGNFPGRFSGRQFSNSRSEMNVSTLELGDSALYLCASHTSGREETQYFGPGTRLLVL.